The 3 T cell receptor beta chains below all came from one sample that was sequenced in a study of siplizumab effects on memory and regulatory T cells. The mixed lymphocyte reaction cells underwent coculture at 37°C for less than 7 days. Profiling relied on immunoSEQ multiplex PCR, and the TCRdb table lists in-frame clones only, not all of them. This table holds roughly 9,200 clones, roughly 40% found once. No antigen has been assigned to these receptors. Sequencing used CFSE-low (dividing) CD4+ T cells sorted from an allogeneic mixed lymphocyte reaction. The source of these receptors is a human donor in good health; the cells came from an allogeneic mixed lymphocyte reaction.

This clone is medium-sized in the sample. This chain joins TRBV7-2 and TRBJ2-7, with a possible D match to TRBD2 (6 bases). This CDR3 contains 14 residues. V was trimmed by 3 bases and J by 3 bases, leaving 12 bases between them. Germline V gene lookup returns CDR1 SGHTA and CDR2 FQGNSA. This chain's CDR3 is CASSFGSRNYEQYF. The CDR3 DNA is TGTGCCAGCAGCTTCGGGAGCCGGAACTACGAGCAGTACTTC.

This clone is labeled medium-sized. The chain combines TRBV4-3 with TRBJ2-1, with 10 nucleotides matching TRBD2. Germline CDR1 is LGHNA and CDR2 is YSLEER. This CDR3 is built from 15 residues. Trimming took 0 bases from V and 6 from J; bases not matched to a gene: 2. The CDR3 here is CASSQEGLAANEQFF. Here the CDR3 DNA reads TGCGCCAGCAGCCAAGAAGGACTAGCGGCCAATGAGCAGTTCTTC.

This clone was observed a few times. The chain has TRBV29-1 and TRBJ1-4; 7 nucleotides agree with TRBD1. CDR1 and CDR2 from the germline V gene are SQVTM and ANQGSEA. CDR3 length: 11 amino acids. The junction had 3 bases not matched to a gene; V was cut back by 0 bases and J by 14 bases. CDR3 DNA sequence: TGCAGCGTTGAAGACCCGGGACAGCTGTTTTTT. Its protein product is CSVEDPGQLFF.